Listed below are T cell receptor beta chains from one sample, sequenced in a study of T cells in Graves' hyperthyroidism and ophthalmopathy. TCRdb processed the multiplex PCR reads anew with MiXCR; each CDR3 protein has one entry. Counted here are a few hundred thousand distinct CDR3 sequences, around 16% occurring once; the ten biggest clones make up 25% to 35%. Sequencing input: blood. The receptor set was obtained from a woman aged 18-29 years with Graves' hyperthyroidism that later progressed to Graves' ophthalmopathy. Each CDR3 is given with its conserved first and last residue. A D gene is named only where the DNA matches it firmly. Only some rows state a clone size, as once, few, many or a class for expanded clones.

d_call j_call v_call clone_size cdr3_aa cdr3_nt
. TRBJ1-6 TRBV9 . CASSVGAGRNSPLHF TGTGCCAGCAGCGTAGGTGCAGGACGCAATTCACCCCTCCACTTT
. TRBJ1-4 TRBV7-9 . CASSRTNFMDEKLFF TGTGCCAGCAGCCGTACGAACTTTATGGATGAAAAACTGTTTTTT
. TRBJ2-5 TRBV20-1 many CSASRAIQETQYF TGCAGTGCTTCTCGGGCAATTCAAGAGACCCAGTACTTC
TRBD2 TRBJ2-2 TRBV15 few CATSRDNPSGGRGTGELFF TGTGCCACCAGCAGAGATAACCCTAGCGGGGGAAGGGGCACCGGGGAGCTGTTTTTT
TRBD1 TRBJ2-7 TRBV19 few CASTGQGAPYEQYF TGTGCCAGTACCGGACAGGGGGCACCCTACGAGCAGTACTTC
. TRBJ2-7 TRBV28 many CASSGQTYEQYF TGTGCCAGCAGTGGACAGACCTACGAGCAGTACTTC
. TRBJ2-7 TRBV13 many CASSLTTPYEQYF TGTGCCAGCAGCCTCACAACCCCCTACGAGCAGTACTTC
TRBD2 TRBJ2-7 TRBV5-8 . CASSKGTSGMLDEQYF TGTGCCAGCAGCAAGGGGACTAGCGGGATGTTAGACGAGCAGTACTTC
. TRBJ2-7 TRBV27 many CASRNGPTYEQYF TGTGCCAGCAGAAACGGACCTACCTACGAGCAGTACTTC
. TRBJ2-7 TRBV12-3/TRBV12-4 many CASNHLPVSYEQYF TGTGCCAGCAACCACCTGCCAGTTTCCTACGAGCAGTACTTC
TRBD2 TRBJ2-5 TRBV3-1 . CASSPPGLASGTQYF TGTGCCAGCAGCCCCCCGGGACTAGCTAGTGGGACCCAGTACTTC
TRBD2 TRBJ2-1 TRBV19 . CASSILGLGHNEQFF TGTGCCAGTAGTATTCTTGGACTAGGCCACAATGAGCAGTTCTTC
. TRBJ2-7 TRBV30 . CACYDGAPYEQYF TGTGCCTGTTACGACGGGGCCCCCTACGAGCAGTACTTC
TRBD2 TRBJ2-5 TRBV3-1 many CASSQSGGAETQYF TGTGCCAGCAGCCAAAGCGGGGGGGCAGAGACCCAGTACTTC
TRBD2 TRBJ2-7 TRBV5-1 few CASSLGGGVNTYEQYF TGCGCCAGCAGCTTGGGGGGGGGAGTTAACACCTACGAGCAGTACTTC
. TRBJ2-1 TRBV20-1 few CSAVPGDYYNEQFF TGCAGTGCCGTCCCGGGAGACTACTACAATGAGCAGTTCTTC
. TRBJ1-1 TRBV7-9 . CASRKSAGNTEAFF TGTGCCAGCAGAAAGTCCGCGGGGAACACTGAAGCTTTCTTT
. TRBJ1-2 TRBV5-1 many CASAWREGRQVAYGYTF TGCGCCAGCGCGTGGAGGGAGGGGCGACAGGTAGCCTATGGCTACACCTTC
TRBD1 TRBJ2-1 TRBV5-1 . CASSLEGQLSYEQFF TGCGCCAGCAGCTTGGAGGGACAGCTCTCCTACGAGCAGTTCTTC
. TRBJ1-5 TRBV19 . CASSIGTATSNQPQHF TGTGCCAGTAGTATAGGGACAGCTACTAGCAATCAGCCCCAGCATTTT
TRBD1 TRBJ1-2 TRBV6-1 . CASSSPGQGAGGYTF TGTGCCAGCAGTTCCCCGGGACAGGGGGCTGGTGGCTACACCTTC
. TRBJ2-5 TRBV28 many CASSFVEETQYF TGTGCCAGCAGTTTCGTGGAGGAGACCCAGTACTTC
TRBD1 TRBJ1-3 TRBV7-8 few CASSPTQGSAGNTIYF TGTGCCAGCAGCCCAACACAGGGGAGCGCGGGAAACACCATATATTTT
TRBD1 TRBJ1-4 TRBV5-5 few CASRIWPGQGNEKLFF TGTGCCAGCAGGATTTGGCCGGGACAGGGAAATGAAAAACTGTTTTTT
TRBD1 TRBJ2-7 TRBV20-1 few CSASPLGDRPYEQYF TGCAGTGCTTCCCCGCTCGGGGACAGGCCCTACGAGCAGTACTTC
TRBD1 TRBJ2-5 TRBV5-4 few CASSWGQGAGETQYF TGTGCCAGCAGCTGGGGACAGGGGGCAGGTGAGACCCAGTACTTC
TRBD2 TRBJ2-5 TRBV13 many CASSFRTSGRETQYF TGTGCCAGCAGCTTCCGGACTAGCGGGAGGGAGACCCAGTACTTC
TRBD2 TRBJ2-5 TRBV29-1 many CSVGLAGGEETQYF TGCAGCGTTGGCCTAGCGGGAGGGGAGGAGACCCAGTACTTC